The rows below give T cell receptor beta chains drawn from one sample of a study of monozygotic twins with inflammatory bowel disease. TCRdb reprocessed the 5' RACE reads; each CDR3 protein has one entry and no DNA is given. Its table lists over 100,000 distinct CDR3 sequences. The sample taken for sequencing was blood. The source of these receptors is a human donor with ulcerative colitis or Crohn's disease, or a healthy co-twin of an affected twin (not recorded which). The CDR3 runs from the conserved cysteine through the conserved F or W.

J | V | length | CDR3
TRBJ1-5 | TRBV19 | 13 | CELQGLCNQPQHF
TRBJ2-2 | TRBV7-8 | 17 | CASSPLLGQGNTGELFF
TRBJ1-5 | TRBV5-6 | 16 | CASSHARDRANQPQHF
TRBJ1-2 | TRBV7-2 | 14 | CASSFGGTGYGYTF
TRBJ2-5 | TRBV11-2 | 12 | CASSSPEGYQYF
TRBJ2-1 | TRBV10-3 | 15 | CAISESGGMANEQFF
TRBJ1-6 | TRBV10-3 | 17 | CAISPRGGWGYNSPLHF
TRBJ2-7 | TRBV7-9 | 13 | CASAQPGAYEQYF
TRBJ2-2 | TRBV20-1 | 16 | CSAPPPLGTDTGELFF
TRBJ2-5 | TRBV5-1 | 14 | CASSRIPYQETQYF
TRBJ2-3 | TRBV23-1 | 16 | CASSQSKLRVPDTQYF
TRBJ2-1 | TRBV4-3 | 17 | CASSHSLSGRAYNEQFF
TRBJ2-7 | TRBV7-9 | 13 | CASSPLAPYEQYF
TRBJ1-1 | TRBV11-1 | 18 | CASSQRDRGSIGQTEAFF
TRBJ2-5 | TRBV20-1 | 15 | CSARAWDRGTETQYF
TRBJ1-1 | TRBV5-1 | 17 | CASSPPQTGTWGTEAFF
TRBJ1-2 | TRBV7-2 | 11 | CASSLVLGYTF
TRBJ2-1 | TRBV6-5 | 16 | CASSYSFSNPNNEQFF
TRBJ1-2 | TRBV12-3/TRBV12-4 | 13 | CASNPGTGYGYTF
TRBJ2-5 | TRBV5-1 | 16 | CASTPAGLGYQETQYF
TRBJ2-1 | TRBV7-3 | 13 | CASSLTGYNEQFF
TRBJ1-1 | TRBV3-1 | 13 | CASSPELGTEAFF
TRBJ1-6 | TRBV5-1 | 16 | CASSLTGKAQSSPLHF
TRBJ1-6 | TRBV6-1 | 16 | CASSEGWGEDNSPLHF
TRBJ1-5 | TRBV20-1 | 12 | CSARQGSQPQHF
TRBJ2-5 | TRBV27 | 14 | CASSRLAGEETQYF
TRBJ2-2 | TRBV5-4 | 17 | CASSSQELQTNTGELFF
TRBJ2-1 | TRBV9 | 12 | CASRAWGHEQFF
TRBJ2-5 | TRBV5-1 | 15 | CASSLEQGRLETQYF
TRBJ1-2 | TRBV6-1 | 13 | CASSGDRIYGYTF
TRBJ1-5 | TRBV7-8 | 15 | CASSIAVGSHQPQHF
TRBJ2-5 | TRBV6-2/TRBV6-3 | 14 | CASSYPGQEETQYF
TRBJ1-1 | TRBV20-1 | 16 | CSARESGRALISEAFF
TRBJ2-7 | TRBV20-1 | 14 | CSAHDLSLTYEQYF
TRBJ2-7 | TRBV11-2 | 15 | CASSFNPTSAYEQYF
TRBJ2-1 | TRBV5-1 | 17 | CASSLGLAVNSYNEQFF
TRBJ1-3 | TRBV18 | 15 | CASSSPGGSGNTIYF
TRBJ1-2 | TRBV30 | 12 | CAWTSGYYGYTF
TRBJ1-5 | TRBV20-1 | 13 | CSASRGGNQPQHF
TRBJ2-1 | TRBV7-2 | 12 | CASRTAGWEQFF
TRBJ1-1 | TRBV11-3 | 13 | CASSLDWGLEAFF
TRBJ1-2 | TRBV29-1 | 14 | CSVEDDRDTNGYTF
TRBJ1-2 | TRBV7-9 | 16 | CASSEWVGQGFYGYTF
TRBJ1-5 | TRBV6-2/TRBV6-3 | 15 | CASSRSTGLNQPQHF
TRBJ1-4 | TRBV7-6 | 15 | CASSFGGTENEKLFF
TRBJ2-5 | TRBV6-2/TRBV6-3 | 15 | CASSRYSLDQETQYF
TRBJ2-7 | TRBV5-4 | 15 | CASMLAGTGGHEQYF
TRBJ2-3 | TRBV10-3 | 14 | CAIKRGRDGDTQYF
TRBJ1-2 | TRBV20-1 | 14 | CSALTDRGVYGYTF
TRBJ2-7 | TRBV7-9 | 13 | CASSSGDNYEQYF
TRBJ2-2 | TRBV7-9 | 15 | CASSFLGSQVGELFF
TRBJ1-1 | TRBV12-5 | 15 | CASAPRGRRNTEAFF